These 18 T cell receptor beta chains were sequenced from one sample in a study of shared clonotypes between healthy human individuals. The assay was immunoSEQ multiplex PCR, and TCRdb's table has in-frame clones only and misses some. The table lists 730,000 or so clones, 72% of them singletons. The specimen was memory CD4+ T cells sorted from blood. Subset specified: CD45RA-negative fraction. The receptors here all came from a woman in her 30s in good health.

This clone showed up just a few times. The chain links TRBV28 to TRBJ2-2; D possibly corresponds to TRBD2 (5 bases). The CDR3 loop spans 15 amino acids. Germline-derived CDR1 and CDR2 are MDHEN and SYDVKM. V shed 1 base and J shed 1 base, with 7 bases lying between them. The CDR3 nucleotides read TGTGCCAGCAGTTTATCGGAGGTGAACACCGGGGAGCTGTTTTTT. It codes for CASSLSEVNTGELFF.

The J gene is TRBJ2-6, the V gene TRBV11-2; 8 bases agree with TRBD2. J lost 0 bases, V lost 4 bases, and 5 bases had no gene match. The CDR3 is 17 residues long. CDR1 and CDR2 from the germline V gene are SGHAT and FQNNGV. The CDR3 coding sequence is TGTGCCAGCAGCTCCTCCGGGGGGGCCTCTGGGGCCAACGTCCTGACTTTC. Protein sequence: CASSSSGGASGANVLTF. Using reference TRBV11-2 and TRBJ2-6 for the parts outside the CDR3, the full variable domain is EAGVAQSPRYKIIEKRQSVAFWCNPISGHATLYWYQQILGQGPKLLIQFQNNGVVDDSQLPKDRFSAERLKGVDSTLKIQPAKLEDSAVYLCASSSSGGASGANVLTFGAGSRLTVL.

This clone was counted only a few times. Within the sample, other DNA sequences also encode this same CDR3. V is TRBV19 and J is TRBJ1-5; D is unresolved. The CDR3 spans 13 residues. Germline V gives CDR1 LNHDA, CDR2 SQIVND (reference sequence). Trimming cost V 4 bases and J 3 bases, with 7 bases left between them. The CDR3 DNA follows: TGTGCCAGTAGTAGTCAGAACAATCAGCCCCAGCATTTT. Its protein is CASSSQNNQPQHF.

The chain has TRBV13 and TRBJ2-7, with D maybe TRBD1 (5 bases). Germline values: CDR1 PRHDT, CDR2 FYEKMQ (reference sequence). V was cut by 4 bases and J by 0 bases, with 22 bases left in between. The CDR3 loop spans 18 amino acids. CDR3 protein: CASSSLAFRGFSSYEQYF. CDR3 nucleotide sequence: TGTGCCAGCAGCTCCCTCGCGTTTAGGGGATTTAGCTCCTACGAGCAGTACTTC.

This clone was detected a few times. The chain employs TRBV25-1 and TRBJ1-1; TRBD1 might be the D (5 bases). Trimming took 2 bases from V and 5 from J, leaving 12 bases between them. The CDR3 is 14 amino acids. Germline V gives CDR1 MGHDK, CDR2 SYGVNS. The CDR3 DNA sequence: TGTGCCAGCAGTGAAAGGTTGAAGGGGACTGAAGCTTTCTTT. This codes for CASSERLKGTEAFF.

This chain joins TRBV10-2 and TRBJ1-5; possibly TRBD1 for D (5 bases). V was cut by 0 bases and J by 1 base, with 10 bases left in between. CDR3 length: 16 residues. Per the germline V gene, CDR1 is WSHSY and CDR2 is SAAADI. The CDR3 protein is CASSESGRVSNQPQHF. As DNA, the CDR3 is TGCGCCAGCAGTGAGTCCGGCAGGGTCAGCAATCAGCCCCAGCATTTT.

Comments on this clone: Other DNA sequences in the same sample also yield this CDR3. The V call is TRBV18, the J call TRBJ2-1; D not certain. This CDR3 spans 13 amino acids. The V end lost 2 bases, the J end lost 5 bases, and 7 bases lay between the germline ends. Germline loops: CDR1 KGHSH, CDR2 LQKENI. This CDR3 is CASSPSRDNEQFF. CDR3 in DNA: TGTGCCAGCTCACCAAGCCGGGACAATGAGCAGTTCTTC.

The CDR3 bases are TGTGCCAGTAGTGGAAGACTCGATACAAGAGCTAACTATGGCTACACCTTC. Amino acids: CASSGRLDTRANYGYTF. The chain uses TRBV19 and TRBJ1-2; D gene unclear. CDR3 size: 17 residues. Germline CDR1 is LNHDA and CDR2 is SQIVND (reference sequence). V lost 5 bases to trimming and J lost 0 bases, with 19 bases between them.

Many counts were recorded for this clone. This chain joins TRBV19 and TRBJ2-7; 8 bases fit TRBD2. The germline CDR1 and CDR2 sequences are LNHDA and SQIVND (reference sequence). V shed 4 bases and J 3 bases; nucleotides not matched to a gene: 8. This CDR3 has 15 residues. For the CDR3, the DNA is TGTGCCAGTAGTAAAAAGCGGGAGTCCCACTACGAGCAGTACTTC. This encodes CASSKKRESHYEQYF.

J is TRBJ1-3 and V is TRBV4-2, with D uncertain. Germline loops: CDR1 LGHNA, CDR2 YNFKEQ. The CDR3 spans 16 residues. V dropped 0 bases and J dropped 0 bases, with 9 bases sitting between them. This chain's CDR3 is CASSQDPTTSGNTIYF. CDR3 DNA sequence: TGTGCCAGCAGCCAAGATCCTACAACCTCTGGAAACACCATATATTTT.

The CDR3: CASSYSSVGSTDTQYF. CDR3 DNA sequence: TGTGCCAGCAGTTACTCGTCTGTCGGCTCCACAGATACGCAGTATTTT. V usage is TRBV6-5 and J usage is TRBJ2-3; unclear D gene. This CDR3 contains 16 residues. With 0 bases removed from V and 2 bases from J, the gap between germline ends came to 12 bases. Germline V lookup: CDR1 MNHEY, CDR2 SVGAGI.

The V gene is TRBV6-1, the J gene TRBJ1-2; TRBD1 matches at 10 bases. V lost 4 bases and J lost 3; bases outside the gene matches: 5. Per the germline V gene, CDR1 is MNHNS and CDR2 is SASEGT. This CDR3 is built from 15 residues. The CDR3 DNA is TGTGCCAGCAGTGCCCGGACAGGGGGGGACTATGGCTACACCTTC. As protein: CASSARTGGDYGYTF.

The V call is TRBV28, the J call TRBJ2-7, with 7 bases identical to TRBD2. The V and J ends lost 7 bases and 8 bases, in that order; junction bases with no gene match: 17. CDR1 and CDR2 from the germline V gene are MDHEN and SYDVKM. This CDR3 contains 15 residues. The CDR3 protein is CASILDGGEGRKQYF. The CDR3 nucleotides read TGTGCCAGCATCCTCGATGGGGGGGAGGGGCGAAAGCAGTACTTC.

The V call is TRBV28, the J call TRBJ2-1; TRBD2 matches at 14 bases. Unmatched junction bases numbered 14, after V lost 6 bases and J lost 4 bases. CDR1 and CDR2 from the germline V gene are MDHEN and SYDVKM. The CDR3 sequence is 19 residues long. The CDR3 sequence is CASSMTAPGTSGGYNEQFF. As DNA, the CDR3 is TGTGCCAGCAGCATGACAGCGCCCGGGACTAGCGGGGGTTACAATGAGCAGTTCTTC.

This CDR3 is CASSPSPGTAFYEQYF. Here the CDR3 DNA reads TGTGCCAGCAGCCCATCCCCCGGGACCGCATTCTACGAGCAGTACTTC. V gene TRBV7-9 combines with J gene TRBJ2-7, with D possibly being TRBD1 or TRBD2 (5 bases each). This CDR3 contains 16 residues. Germline CDR1 reads SEHNR; CDR2 reads FQNEAQ (reference sequence). The ends were cut back, 5 bases at V and 3 bases at J, with 20 bases in the middle.

Comment on this clone: Since the CDR3 does not end with the conserved phenylalanine or tryptophan, this likely comes from a read error. The rearrangement links TRBV5-5 to TRBJ1-1; D unclear. V gave up 4 bases and J gave up 0 bases, with 22 bases separating them. The germline gives CDR1 SGHKS, CDR2 YYEKEE (reference sequence). This CDR3 spans 18 amino acids. CDR3 sequence (DNA): TGTGCCAGCAGCCACCCCACTTATTGGAGTAACATGAACACTGAAGCTTTCCTT. Translation gives CASSHPTYWSNMNTEAFL.

The V and J genes are TRBV28 and TRBJ2-7; no definite D call. The germline V and J ends were trimmed by 8 bases and 0 bases, with 11 bases remaining between them. CDR1 MDHEN and CDR2 SYDVKM come from the germline V gene. This CDR3 comprises 13 residues. The CDR3 sequence is CASRWTGSYEQYF. For the CDR3, the DNA is TGTGCCAGCCGATGGACCGGCTCCTACGAGCAGTACTTC.

This sequence joins TRBV27 and TRBJ2-5, with TRBD2 identical over 10 bases. CDR1 MNHEY and CDR2 SMNVEV come from the germline V gene (reference sequence). The CDR3 length is 14 residues. Unmatched junction bases numbered 4, after V lost 6 bases and J lost 3 bases. CDR3 nucleotides: TGTGCCAGCAGGAAGCTAGCGGGAGAAGAGACCCAGTACTTC. Its translation: CASRKLAGEETQYF.